The clone carrying this T cell receptor (beta chain) was seen more than once but under ten times. Its matching antigen is unknown. This CDR3 contains 13 residues. V lost 3 bases and J 1 base, leaving 6 bases between the germline ends. Looked up from germline, CDR1 is MRHNA and CDR2 is SNTAGT. TCRdb independently ran MiXCR on the reads; one entry per CDR3 protein. The data hold about half a million distinct CDR3 sequences, with more than 30% observed a single time. This record comes from a study of T cell repertoires in cytomegalovirus infection. Background on the study: It was recently identified HLA-C-restricted and well-studied HLA-B-restricted CMV epitopes that the study used. Public TCR beta signatures were indicative of both CMV infection and a matching HLA type. Findings and caveats of the study: HLA-C-restricted CMV clonotypes gave the most frequent clonotype in two of eight donors. The study identified carriers of CMV plus the relevant HLA from cumulative public TCR beta family frequency.

The input for sequencing was cultured PBMCs, taken from culture after CMV antigen stimulation. The source is a human donor in good health (CMV status not recorded). Some clones in this sample may be carry-over from other donors' samples. The chain links TRBV6-4 to TRBJ1-1; D ambiguous. The CDR3 spells CASSEGRNTEAFF. The CDR3, as DNA: TGTGCCAGCAGTGAGGGCAGGAACACTGAAGCTTTCTTT.